This T cell receptor beta chain was recorded in a study of cytomegalovirus exposure and HLA in healthy donors. For the study at large: Researchers previously reported finding roughly 120 million unique TCR beta sequences from some 180 million T cells. Study-level findings and limits: Most subjects' HLA-A and HLA-B alleles were reportedly predicted from TCR beta sequences. Some V segments, including TRBV6-2 and TRBV6-3, were excluded as indistinguishable.

All donors participated as healthy donors of bone marrow. On this clone itself: What it binds is not known.

Unmatched junction bases numbered 10, after V lost 4 bases and J lost 7 bases. Germline assignment: CDR1 MGHRA and CDR2 YSYEKL. The CDR3 covers 15 residues. PCR used 60 Vbeta primers and 13 Jbeta primers. The protocol was immunoSEQ multiplex PCR, while the TCRdb copy is restricted to in-frame clones and leaves out a portion. Counted here are 150,000 to 200,000 clones, 87% occurring once; the ten biggest clones make up roughly 0.24%. V usage is TRBV4-1 and J usage is TRBJ2-7; 10 bases align to TRBD1. This receptor was obtained from a girl in the first two years of life in good health and CMV-seronegative. Sequencing used PBMCs. The CDR3 sequence: CASSPHRQGAGEQYF. In DNA, the CDR3 is TGCGCCAGCAGCCCCCATCGACAGGGGGCGGGTGAGCAGTACTTC.